This passage covers 3 T cell receptor beta chains from one sample sequenced in a study of response to subunit inactivated influenza vaccine. A single record per CDR3 protein comes from TCRdb applying MiXCR to the RT-PCR reads. Seen here are 500,000 to 600,000 distinct CDR3 sequences, 13% observed once, and the top ten hold around 13%. This sample comprised PBMCs from blood, obtained roughly 6 weeks after vaccination. The receptors come from a man in his fifties or sixties who received an inactivated influenza vaccine.

The chain uses TRBV9 and TRBJ2-3; 7 bases align to TRBD2. The V segment lost 0 bases and the J segment 2 bases; nucleotides outside the gene matches: 6. CDR1 and CDR2 from the germline V gene are SGDLS and YYNGEE. This CDR3 is built from 16 residues. CDR3 in amino acids: CASSVGTSENTDTQYF. For the CDR3, the DNA is TGTGCCAGCAGCGTAGGAACTAGCGAAAACACAGATACGCAGTATTTT.

There are many counts of this clonotype. The rearrangement uses TRBV4-3 and TRBJ1-2; 7 nucleotides align to TRBD1. Germline V gene lookup returns CDR1 LGHNA and CDR2 YSLEER. CDR3 length: 15 residues. Unmatched junction bases numbered 3, after V lost 0 bases and J lost 2 bases. As DNA, the CDR3 is TGCGCCAGCAGCCAAGATCTGGACAGGAACTATGGCTACACCTTC. Protein sequence: CASSQDLDRNYGYTF.

This clonotype was seen only a few times. The gene calls are TRBV6-1 and TRBJ2-4, with a weak D call TRBD1 (5 bases). There are 15 residues in the CDR3. Germline loops: CDR1 MNHNS, CDR2 SASEGT. Deletions cut 7 bases from V and 1 base from J, with 14 bases between. CDR3 sequence reads: CASTRVVGAKNIQYF. In nucleotides, the CDR3 is TGTGCCAGCACCAGGGTGGTTGGGGCCAAAAACATTCAGTACTTC.